This T cell receptor (beta chain) was profiled in a study of beta chain features in type 1 diabetes. Whole-study findings and limits: Moderate yet significant TCRB CDR3 shortening was seen in Type 1 diabetes patients in all four CD4+ subsets.

The study reverse transcribed the entire isolated RNA, so it sequenced expressed TCRB transcripts. TCRdb keeps only in-frame clones here, not all; method: immunoSEQ multiplex PCR. The sample lists a few hundred thousand clones, around 24% seen once, with 0.012% in the top ten. About this clone: The antigen is unknown.

Stem cell-like memory, regulatory, central memory and naive CD4+ cells were sorted via CD45RO/CCR7/CD25/CD127/CD95/CD27. The CDR3 extends over 15 amino acids. The germline V and J ends were trimmed by 7 bases and 0 bases, with 13 bases remaining between them. Germline V lookup: CDR1 MGHDK, CDR2 SYGVNS. The sequence derives from a young woman with type 1 diabetes. The chain carries TRBV25-1 and TRBJ2-1; D gene ambiguous. Source material: naive CD4+ T cells from blood. The CDR3 bases are TGTGCCAGCAACACCGACCGGAGCTCCTACAATGAGCAGTTCTTC. This translates into CASNTDRSSYNEQFF.